This T cell receptor beta chain appears in the sequencing data of a study of Ad26.COV2.S vaccination and SARS-CoV-2 variants. Looking at the study overall: Ad26.COV2.S given intramuscularly, once or twice 56 days apart. General study results and limits: Substantial breadth in spike-specific CD8+ and CD4+ T cell responses was reportedly seen after vaccination.

Sequencing used immunoSEQ multiplex PCR; TCRdb keeps in-frame clones, though not all of them. Here the sample spans around 270,000 clones, around nine tenths being singletons. Treatment reported: 15 to 20 received Ad26.COV2.S at low or high dose, single or two shots; 5 received placebo; per-sample allocation not given. Material that was analyzed had been drawn on day 63 after the first vaccine or placebo injection. An Ad26 vector was used to express Wuhan-strain SARS-CoV-2 spike as the vaccine. Details on this clone: Its antigen is currently unknown.

This receptor was taken from a person aged 18-65 years who received the Ad26.COV2.S COVID-19 vaccine or a placebo. Sequencing used peripheral blood, obtained in a trial of Ad26.COV2.S vaccine versus placebo.

CDR3 nucleotides: TGTGCCAGCAAGACAGTGGGTAACTATGGCTACACCTTC. This encodes CASKTVGNYGYTF. The chain links TRBV28 to TRBJ1-2, with a possible D match to TRBD1 (5 bases). The CDR3 loop spans 13 amino acids. Trimming stripped 7 bases from V and 1 base from J, with 10 bases between. Germline assignment: CDR1 MDHEN and CDR2 SYDVKM.